This TCR beta chain was retrieved from a study of a mutant IDH1 vaccine in newly diagnosed glioma. Study-level background: In some groups vaccination began 4-6 weeks post-radiotherapy; others received it with temozolomide.

CDR1 is SGHTA and CDR2 is FQGNSA in the germline V gene. J was trimmed by 5 bases and V by 5 bases; bases with no gene match: 10. This CDR3 spans 16 amino acids. The time point is: week 23, last vaccination. Vaccination comprised doses that each held 300 ug of mutant IDH1 20-mer peptide, plus topical imiquimod. Method: immunoSEQ multiplex PCR; TCRdb's copy keeps in-frame clones and lacks some. The sample includes about 33,000 clones, roughly 88% of them seen just once. A remark on this clone: The antigen remains unidentified.

The input for sequencing was PBMCs, taken from a glioma patient whose treatment included an IDH1 peptide vaccine. This sequence joins TRBV7-2 and TRBJ2-2; 8 bases match TRBD2. The receptor was derived from a man aged 35 to 55 with glioma. The chain's CDR3 is CASSPGSGRGTGELFF. The CDR3 DNA reads as TGTGCCAGCAGCCCTGGGAGCGGGAGAGGGACCGGGGAGCTGTTTTTT.